A single sample is the source of the 20 T cell receptor beta chains below, sequenced in a study of blood T cell repertoires in COVID-19. Here immunoSEQ multiplex PCR was the method, and the copy in TCRdb shows in-frame clones only, minus some. Here the sample spans 120,000 or so clones, around four fifths being singletons. Sequences were obtained from peripheral blood. These receptors came from a man aged 55 to 70 with acute or convalescent COVID-19.

The chain joins TRBV10-1 to TRBJ2-3, with D perhaps TRBD1 (6 bases). Deletions cut 6 bases from V and 3 bases from J, with 10 bases between. Per germline, CDR1 WNHNN and CDR2 SYGVQD (reference sequence). The CDR3 sequence is 13 residues long. The CDR3 sequence is CASSLQGTDTQYF. In DNA, the CDR3 is TGCGCCAGCAGCCTACAGGGTACAGATACGCAGTATTTT.

The chain links TRBV6-1 to TRBJ1-2; TRBD1 aligns across 7 bases. V lost 3 bases to trimming and J lost 7 bases; unmatched junction nucleotides: 11. Germline V CDR1 and CDR2: MNHNS, SASEGT. This CDR3 region has 15 residues. DNA for the CDR3: TGTGCCAGCAGTGAGTCGCCTGGTCCAGGGGGTGGCTACACCTTC. Translation: CASSESPGPGGGYTF.

The V and J genes are TRBV7-2 and TRBJ1-4; D is ambiguous. The CDR3 length is 16 residues. The germline V gene encodes CDR1 SGHTA and CDR2 FQGNSA. The V end lost 4 bases, the J end lost 3 bases, and 15 bases lay between the germline ends. The CDR3 reads CASSSTGFRANEKLFF. CDR3 sequence (DNA): TGTGCCAGCAGCTCTACGGGGTTCAGAGCTAATGAAAAACTGTTTTTT.

The chain links TRBV6-1 to TRBJ2-6, with 10 bases lining up with TRBD1. Germline V gene lookup returns CDR1 MNHNS and CDR2 SASEGT. Trimming at V came to 4 bases and at J to 4 bases, leaving 10 bases not matched to a gene. The CDR3 covers 18 residues. The CDR3 coding sequence is TGTGCCAGCAGTGGGCAGACAGGGGGCGCTTTCGGGGCCAACGTCCTGACTTTC. Translation gives CASSGQTGGAFGANVLTF.

This chain joins TRBV11-3 and TRBJ2-2; 7 bases agree with TRBD1. CDR1 and CDR2 (germline): SGHNT, YENEEA. With V trimmed by 5 bases and J by 5 bases, 2 bases remained unmatched. The length of the CDR3 is 13 residues. As DNA, the CDR3 is TGTGCCAGCAGCACGACAGGGACCGGGGAGCTGTTTTTT. Its protein is CASSTTGTGELFF.

The chain joins TRBV18 to TRBJ2-2; D is ambiguous. The CDR3 totals 12 residues. V was shortened by 3 bases and J by 6 bases, with 5 bases between the two germline ends. The germline V gene encodes CDR1 KGHSH and CDR2 LQKENI. The CDR3 DNA sequence: TGTGCCAGCTCACCTTATTCCGGGGAGCTGTTTTTT. Its translation is CASSPYSGELFF.

The CDR3 here is CASSSPGTGSNTGELFF. The CDR3 nucleotides are TGTGCCAGCAGTTCACCGGGGACAGGGAGTAACACCGGGGAGCTGTTTTTT. This chain uses TRBV27 with TRBJ2-2; 9 bases map to TRBD1. This CDR3 contains 17 residues. Germline V lookup: CDR1 MNHEY, CDR2 SMNVEV (reference sequence). V trimming: 4 bases; J trimming: 2 bases; junction bases outside the gene matches: 8.

This clone was seen a single time. The chain is built from TRBV11-2 and TRBJ1-1; possibly TRBD1 for D (5 bases). Per germline, CDR1 SGHAT and CDR2 FQNNGV. The CDR3 loop spans 13 amino acids. The V gene lost 2 bases and the J gene lost 3 bases, with 7 bases spanning the gap. For the CDR3, the DNA is TGTGCCAGCAGCTTATCGGGGGACACTGAAGCTTTCTTT. Residues: CASSLSGDTEAFF.

This chain uses TRBV11-2 with TRBJ1-1, with no clear D. Germline assignment: CDR1 SGHAT and CDR2 FQNNGV. The CDR3 spans 14 residues. With 3 bases removed from V and 3 bases from J, the gap between germline ends came to 11 bases. As DNA, the CDR3 is TGTGCCAGCAGCTTCTTAGCCGGCGACACTGAAGCTTTCTTT. Amino acids: CASSFLAGDTEAFF.

The gene calls are TRBV9 and TRBJ1-2; maybe TRBD1 (6 bases). Trimming shortened V by 3 bases and J by 8 bases, and 14 bases separated the two germline ends. Per germline, CDR1 SGDLS and CDR2 YYNGEE. This CDR3 comprises 13 residues. The CDR3 nucleotides are TGTGCCAGCAGCGCACTCGGACAGTTAGGCTACACCTTC. Residues: CASSALGQLGYTF.

The V and J genes are TRBV6-6 and TRBJ1-1; 9 nucleotides agree with TRBD1. V lost 8 bases and J lost 1; bases outside the gene matches: 5. The CDR3 length is 14 residues. CDR1 and CDR2 (germline): MNHNY, SVGAGI (reference sequence). DNA of the CDR3: TGTGCCAGCGGACGGACAGGGGAGAACACTGAAGCTTTCTTT. Translation gives CASGRTGENTEAFF.

The chain employs TRBV11-2 and TRBJ1-2; D gene unclear. Germline V gene lookup returns CDR1 SGHAT and CDR2 FQNNGV. Trimming took 2 bases from V and 0 from J, leaving 7 bases between them. The CDR3 sequence is 14 residues long. The CDR3 region has the DNA TGTGCCAGCAGCTTAAACAGTCCTAACTATGGCTACACCTTC. The encoded protein is CASSLNSPNYGYTF.

The chain carries TRBV19 and TRBJ2-3; 10 positions agree with TRBD2. Germline V gene lookup returns CDR1 LNHDA and CDR2 SQIVND (reference sequence). The CDR3 length is 16 residues. After removal of 1 base from V and 1 base from J, the junction contained 2 bases not matched to a gene. Written as DNA, the CDR3 is TGTGCCAGTAGTATAGGCCTAGCGGGAGGCACAGATACGCAGTATTTT. This translates into CASSIGLAGGTDTQYF. The full variable domain, in which reference TRBV19 and TRBJ2-3 provide the parts outside the CDR3, is DGGITQSPKYLFRKEGQNVTLSCEQNLNHDAMYWYRQDPGQGLRLIYYSQIVNDFQKGDIAEGYSVSREKKESFPLTVTSAQKNPTAFYLCASSIGLAGGTDTQYFGPGTRLTVL.

The chain's CDR3 is CASSFNGLALYEQYF. In nucleotides, the CDR3 is TGTGCCAGCAGCTTCAACGGACTAGCGCTCTACGAGCAGTACTTC. The rearrangement links TRBV11-2 to TRBJ2-7; 9 nucleotides align to TRBD2. CDR3 size: 15 residues. The junction had 6 bases not matched to a gene; V was cut back by 3 bases and J by 3 bases. Per the germline V gene, CDR1 is SGHAT and CDR2 is FQNNGV.

This clone was recorded once. V is TRBV25-1 and J is TRBJ1-1; no firm D call. The CDR3 extends over 18 amino acids. Looked up from germline, CDR1 is MGHDK and CDR2 is SYGVNS. Trimming cost V 3 bases and J 0 bases, with 20 bases left between them. The CDR3 DNA reads TGTGCCAGCAGTGATAATCTGGGTAGGACTGTCATGAACACTGAAGCTTTCTTT. It yields the protein CASSDNLGRTVMNTEAFF.

The gene calls are TRBV11-1 and TRBJ2-5, with D maybe TRBD1 (5 bases). The CDR3 covers 15 residues. Germline lookup yields CDR1 SGHAT and CDR2 FQDESV (reference sequence). The V end was cut by 5 bases, the J end by 0 bases, with 13 bases between. The CDR3 DNA reads TGTGCCAGCAGCCAGCGACGGACAAACCAAGAGACCCAGTACTTC. Amino acids: CASSQRRTNQETQYF.

The rearrangement uses TRBV12-3 or TRBV12-4 and TRBJ2-2, with D tentatively TRBD2 (6 bases). Trimming removed 3 bases from V and 7 bases from J, with 9 bases in between. This CDR3 has 13 residues. The CDR3 sequence is CASSLGGSGELFF. The CDR3 nucleotides are TGTGCCAGCAGTTTGGGGGGAAGCGGGGAGCTGTTTTTT.

The chain joins TRBV2 to TRBJ2-7; 8 bases line up with TRBD1. The CDR3 totals 15 residues. Germline CDR1 SNHLY, CDR2 FYNNEI. V lost 6 bases and J lost 0; bases outside the gene matches: 7. The CDR3 nucleotides are TGTGCCAGCAGGGCTCGACAGGGGTACTCCTACGAGCAGTACTTC. Translated, it gives CASRARQGYSYEQYF.

J is TRBJ2-1 and V is TRBV7-3, with TRBD2 identical over 9 bases. The CDR3 covers 15 residues. V lost 3 bases and J lost 6; bases outside the gene matches: 6. CDR1 and CDR2 from the germline V gene are SGHTA and FQGTGA. The CDR3 spells CASSLIRTSANEQFF. In DNA form, the CDR3 reads TGTGCCAGCAGCTTGATCAGGACTAGCGCCAATGAGCAGTTCTTC. Variable domain in full (rest from reference TRBV7-3 and TRBJ2-1): GAGVSQTPSNKVTEKGKYVELRCDPISGHTALYWYRQSLGQGPEFLIYFQGTGAADDSGLPNDRFFAVRPEGSVSTLKIQRTERGDSAVYLCASSLIRTSANEQFFGPGTRLTVL.

The chain has TRBV15 and TRBJ1-5, with a tentative D call TRBD1 (5 bases). CDR1 is LNHNV and CDR2 is YYDKDF in the germline V gene (reference sequence). The V and J ends lost 0 bases and 6 bases respectively, with 12 bases between them. The length of the CDR3 is 15 residues. CDR3 bases: TGTGCCACCAGCAGAGATGGGGGGGACGGTCAGCCCCAGCATTTT. It encodes CATSRDGGDGQPQHF.